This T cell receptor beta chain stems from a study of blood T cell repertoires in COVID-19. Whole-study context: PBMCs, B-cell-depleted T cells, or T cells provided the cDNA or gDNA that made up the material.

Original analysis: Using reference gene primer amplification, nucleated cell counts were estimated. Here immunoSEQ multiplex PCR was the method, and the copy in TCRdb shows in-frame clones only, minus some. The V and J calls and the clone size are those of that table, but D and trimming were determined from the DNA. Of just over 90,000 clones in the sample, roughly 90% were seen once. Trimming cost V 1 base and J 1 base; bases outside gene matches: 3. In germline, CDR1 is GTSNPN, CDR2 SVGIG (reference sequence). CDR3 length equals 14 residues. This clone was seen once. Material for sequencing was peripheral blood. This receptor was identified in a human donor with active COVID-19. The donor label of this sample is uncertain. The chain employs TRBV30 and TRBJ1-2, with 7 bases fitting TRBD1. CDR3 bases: TGTGCCTGGAGTGCGACAGGGCTTAACTATGGCTACACCTTC. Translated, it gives CAWSATGLNYGYTF.